This entry lists 15 T cell receptor beta chains sequenced from one sample in a study of shared clonotypes between healthy human individuals. Terminally differentiated effector memory CD45RA+ cells were left out of the naive CD8 fraction, which was CD45RO-negative and positively selected for CCR7. Using immunoSEQ multiplex PCR, the repertoire was profiled, and TCRdb retains in-frame clones only, with some absent. This sample has around 580,000 clones, with roughly 98% found just once. What was sequenced was naive CD8+ T cells sorted from blood. These receptors came from a man in his thirties or forties in good health.

This clone has more than one count but fewer than ten. V is TRBV5-5 and J is TRBJ2-2; D gene ambiguous. Trimming left V 0 bases short and J 3 bases short, with 6 bases between. Per the germline V gene, CDR1 is SGHKS and CDR2 is YYEKEE (reference sequence). The CDR3 spans 14 residues. The CDR3 nucleotides read TGTGCCAGCAGCTTGGAGTGGTACACCGGGGAGCTGTTTTTT. Translating gives CASSLEWYTGELFF.

This rearrangement joins TRBV11-1 to TRBJ2-6; the D is unclear. Between the trimmed V and J ends, which lost 1 base and 4 bases, there was a span of 17 bases. CDR3 length equals 18 residues. Germline CDR1 is SGHAT and CDR2 is FQDESV (reference sequence). The CDR3 region is CASSLDWQVPGGANVLTF. The CDR3 DNA sequence: TGTGCCAGCAGCTTAGACTGGCAGGTGCCCGGCGGGGCCAACGTCCTGACTTTC.

This rearrangement joins TRBV27 to TRBJ2-7; perhaps TRBD1 as D (8 bases). CDR3 length: 16 residues. V lost 3 bases, J lost 2 bases, and 17 bases lay in between. Germline values: CDR1 MNHEY, CDR2 SMNVEV (reference sequence). CDR3: CASSFGQGGITYEQYF. The CDR3 nucleotides read TGTGCCAGCAGTTTCGGACAGGGAGGGATTACCTACGAGCAGTACTTC.

Only one count was recorded for this clone. This chain joins TRBV11-2 and TRBJ1-2; 7 positions match TRBD1. The J segment lost 4 bases and the V segment lost 0 bases, leaving 8 bases of the junction unmatched. The CDR3 spans 16 residues. CDR1 is SGHAT, CDR2 FQNNGV, per germline. In nucleotides, the CDR3 is TGTGCCAGCAGCTTAGAAGCAGGAGGGGGCTCCTATGGCTACACCTTC. Its protein product is CASSLEAGGGSYGYTF.

The chain employs TRBV9 and TRBJ2-1; 10 bases align to TRBD2. Germline values: CDR1 SGDLS, CDR2 YYNGEE. After removal of 1 base from V and 6 bases from J, the junction contained 4 bases not matched to a gene. There are 15 residues in the CDR3. Here the CDR3 reads CASSVLAGGTNEQFF. The CDR3 DNA reads as TGTGCCAGCAGCGTATTAGCGGGAGGAACCAATGAGCAGTTCTTC.

About this clone itself: Other DNA sequences in the sample encode the same CDR3. The chain combines TRBV27 with TRBJ1-5, with unresolved D. The germline gives CDR1 MNHEY, CDR2 SMNVEV (reference sequence). Trimming pared 6 bases from V and 7 bases from J, leaving 10 bases between. CDR3 size: 12 residues. CDR3 sequence reads: CASREGGQPQHF. In nucleotides, the CDR3 is TGTGCCAGCAGGGAGGGCGGGCAGCCCCAGCATTTT.

The CDR3 sequence is CASSVRASGFTGELFF. The CDR3 region has the DNA TGTGCCAGCAGCGTTAGGGCTAGCGGGTTCACCGGGGAGCTGTTTTTT. This chain joins TRBV9 and TRBJ2-2, with TRBD2 identical over 8 bases. CDR3 length: 16 amino acids. With 2 bases clipped from V and 4 bases from J, the junction kept 7 bases outside the gene matches. CDR1 is SGDLS and CDR2 is YYNGEE in the germline V gene.

V usage is TRBV27 and J usage is TRBJ2-5; the match to TRBD1 covers 10 bases. The CDR3 runs to 16 residues. CDR1 is MNHEY, CDR2 SMNVEV, per germline (reference sequence). V lost 5 bases and J lost 6; bases outside the gene matches: 12. CDR3 DNA sequence: TGTGCCAGCAGTCCCCTCCAGACAGGGGGCACGAAGACCCAGTACTTC. This gives the protein CASSPLQTGGTKTQYF.

About this clone itself: The CDR3 does not close with the conserved phenylalanine or tryptophan, likely indicating a read error. V is TRBV18 and J is TRBJ1-1; 7 bases align to TRBD1. J gave up 1 base and V 3 bases, and 2 bases lay outside the gene matches. There are 14 residues in the CDR3. Germline V gene data show CDR1 as KGHSH and CDR2 as LQKENI. The CDR3 bases are TGTGCCAGCTCACCGGGACAGTGGAACACTGAAGCTTTCCTT. Its protein product is CASSPGQWNTEAFL.

The V gene is TRBV11-2, the J gene TRBJ2-7; perhaps TRBD1 as D (5 bases). The CDR3 is made up of 14 amino acids. V dropped 7 bases and J dropped 2 bases, with 15 bases sitting between them. Per germline, CDR1 SGHAT and CDR2 FQNNGV. In nucleotides, the CDR3 is TGTGCCAGCAAAATCTCGCAGGGAACCTACGAGCAGTACTTC. Protein: CASKISQGTYEQYF.

This clone came up once. The chain employs TRBV5-6 and TRBJ1-1; 7 nucleotides line up with TRBD1. Germline CDR1 is SGHDT and CDR2 is YYEEEE. The ends lost 5 bases at V and 1 base at J; junction bases unmatched: 5. This CDR3 contains 14 residues. CDR3 DNA: TGTGCCAGCAGAGTTGGACAGGCGAACACTGAAGCTTTCTTT. Its protein product is CASRVGQANTEAFF.

This clone is a singleton in its sample. The sample contains more than one DNA sequence encoding this CDR3. V is TRBV7-9 and J is TRBJ2-1, with D unclear. CDR1 and CDR2 from the germline V gene are SEHNR and FQNEAQ (reference sequence). Trimming took off 6 bases at V and 6 bases at J, with 9 bases between the two ends. CDR3 length: 12 amino acids. This chain's CDR3 is CASSSGLNEQFF. As DNA, the CDR3 is TGTGCCAGCAGTTCGGGCCTCAATGAGCAGTTCTTC.

The rearrangement links TRBV14 to TRBJ2-3, with TRBD1 as a possible D gene (5 bases). The CDR3 runs 16 residues. The V end lost 2 bases, the J end lost 5 bases, and 17 bases lay between the germline ends. Germline values: CDR1 SGHDN, CDR2 FVKESK. The CDR3 nucleotides read TGTGCCAGCAGCCAATCAGGAGACTTAGGGGAAGATACGCAGTATTTT. This sequence encodes CASSQSGDLGEDTQYF.

This chain links TRBV29-1 with TRBJ1-1; D gene ambiguous. The length of the CDR3 is 15 residues. Trimming shortened V by 2 bases and J by 6 bases, and 19 bases separated the two germline ends. From germline, CDR1 is SQVTM and CDR2 ANQGSEA. The CDR3 spells CSVESISSYYAEAFF. In DNA form, the CDR3 reads TGCAGCGTTGAATCCATCTCATCTTACTACGCTGAAGCTTTCTTT.

The gene calls are TRBV29-1 and TRBJ1-2, with TRBD1 matching over 7 bases. The junction had 3 bases not matched to a gene; V was cut back by 5 bases and J by 0 bases. Germline CDR1 SQVTM, CDR2 ANQGSEA. The length of the CDR3 is 13 residues. CDR3 region: CSVWDSANYGYTF. For the CDR3, the DNA is TGCAGCGTTTGGGACAGCGCTAACTATGGCTACACCTTC.